The T cell receptor (beta chain) described here comes from a study of response to subunit inactivated influenza vaccine. This clonotype showed up many times. Its matching antigen is unknown. General study findings and limits: The study's authors posited that every seasonal influenza vaccination enlists few new T cells.

The CDR3 has 16 amino acids. Trimming left V 3 bases short and J 7 bases short, with 19 bases between. TCRdb fed the RT-PCR reads into MiXCR, producing one record per CDR3 protein. The repertoire includes more than 200,000 distinct CDR3 sequences, more than 10% of them detected once, and 7.8% sits in the top ten. The chain has TRBV12-3 or TRBV12-4 and TRBJ2-1; D is unresolved. Material: non-naive T cells sorted from PBMCs, obtained around 14 days before vaccination. The receptor's source is a man aged 45-65 years who received an inactivated influenza vaccine. The chain's CDR3 is CASSFSLAEWVNEQFF. DNA of the CDR3: TGTGCCAGCAGTTTTAGTTTGGCAGAATGGGTTAATGAGCAGTTCTTC.